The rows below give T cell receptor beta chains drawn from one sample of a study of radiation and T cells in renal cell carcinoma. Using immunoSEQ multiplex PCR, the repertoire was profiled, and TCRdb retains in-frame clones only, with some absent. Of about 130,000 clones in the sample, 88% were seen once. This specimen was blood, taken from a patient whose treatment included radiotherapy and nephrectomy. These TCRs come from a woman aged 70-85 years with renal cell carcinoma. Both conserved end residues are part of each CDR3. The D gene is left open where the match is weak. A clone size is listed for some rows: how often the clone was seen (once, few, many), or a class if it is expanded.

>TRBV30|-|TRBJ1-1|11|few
CAWSVPVQAFF
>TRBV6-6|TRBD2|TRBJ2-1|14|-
CASSSSSGGDEQFF
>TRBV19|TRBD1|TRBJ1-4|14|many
CASRRQGTNEKLFF
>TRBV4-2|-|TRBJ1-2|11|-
CASSQDYGYTF
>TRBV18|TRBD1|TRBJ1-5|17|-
CASSLGTGGARNQPQHF
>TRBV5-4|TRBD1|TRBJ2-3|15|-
CASRSGTGTTDTQYF
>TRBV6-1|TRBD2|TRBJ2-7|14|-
CASRGTRSSYEQYF
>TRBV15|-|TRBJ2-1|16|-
CATSRDAGTAYNEQFF
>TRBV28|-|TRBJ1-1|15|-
CASKEKAGANTEAFF
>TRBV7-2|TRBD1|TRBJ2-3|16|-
CASSLGTGLSTDTQYF
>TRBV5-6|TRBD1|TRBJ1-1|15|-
CASSNWGQGYTEAFF
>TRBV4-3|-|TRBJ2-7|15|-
CASSQDVTFSYEQYF
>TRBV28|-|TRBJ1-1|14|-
CASNRDGLNTEAFF
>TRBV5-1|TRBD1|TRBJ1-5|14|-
CASSPDRANGPQHF
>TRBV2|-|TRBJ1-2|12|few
CASKRQNYGYTF
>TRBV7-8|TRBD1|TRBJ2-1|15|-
CASSLALGQGTPQFF
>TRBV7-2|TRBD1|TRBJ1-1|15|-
CASSLRQGVRTEAFF
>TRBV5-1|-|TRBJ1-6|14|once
CASSLVDGNSPLHF
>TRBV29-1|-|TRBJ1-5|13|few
CSYRQHSNQPQHF
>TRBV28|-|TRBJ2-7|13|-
CASSLKGFYEQYF
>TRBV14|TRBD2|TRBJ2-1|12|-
CASSQDAGGIFF
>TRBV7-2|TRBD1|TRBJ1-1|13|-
CASSPDRVAEAFF
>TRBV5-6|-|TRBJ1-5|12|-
CASSRPGQPQHF
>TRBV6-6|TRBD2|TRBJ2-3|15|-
CASRPRTSGGNTQYF
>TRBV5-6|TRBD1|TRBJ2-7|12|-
CASSSRGSEQYF
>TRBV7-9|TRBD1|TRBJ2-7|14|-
CASSAWDRGGEQYF
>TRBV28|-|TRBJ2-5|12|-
CASSSLGETQYF